This T cell receptor (beta chain) was recorded in a study of cytomegalovirus exposure and HLA in healthy donors. The study, taken as a whole, reports: Several of the most significant clusters were apparently associated with common viral pathogens in a later analysis.

This clone has just a few counts. Its antigen is still unknown. PCR was performed using 60 Vbeta and 13 Jbeta primers. Profiled with immunoSEQ multiplex PCR; TCRdb holds only in-frame clones, not every one. Of 95,000 to 150,000 clones in the sample, 17% were seen once. With 4 bases removed from V and 6 bases from J, the gap between germline ends came to 13 bases. The CDR3 loop spans 14 amino acids. CDR1 SGHDT and CDR2 YYEEEE come from the germline V gene. The V and J genes are TRBV5-6 and TRBJ2-2; D perhaps matches TRBD1 (5 bases). The TCR comes from a female donor in good health and CMV-seropositive. Sequences were obtained from PBMCs. The CDR3 DNA reads TGTGCCAGCAGCACAAAAACAGGTTCCGGGGAGCTGTTTTTT. Its translation: CASSTKTGSGELFF.